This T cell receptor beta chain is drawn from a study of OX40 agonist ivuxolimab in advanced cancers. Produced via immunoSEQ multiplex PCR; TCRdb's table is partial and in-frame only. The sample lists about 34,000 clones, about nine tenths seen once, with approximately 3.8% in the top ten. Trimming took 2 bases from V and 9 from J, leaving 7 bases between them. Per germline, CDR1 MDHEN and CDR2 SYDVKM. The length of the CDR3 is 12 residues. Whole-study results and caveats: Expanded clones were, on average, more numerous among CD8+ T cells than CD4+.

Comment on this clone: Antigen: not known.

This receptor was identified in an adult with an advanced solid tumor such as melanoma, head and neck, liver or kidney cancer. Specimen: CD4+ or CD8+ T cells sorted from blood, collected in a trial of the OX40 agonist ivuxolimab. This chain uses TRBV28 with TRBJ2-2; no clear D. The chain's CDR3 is CASSLGVWELFF. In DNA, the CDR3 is TGTGCCAGCAGTTTAGGTGTATGGGAGCTGTTTTTT.